The entry below gives a single TCR beta chain sequence along with its context. Repertoires were generated with immunoSEQ multiplex PCR, while TCRdb's copy carries only in-frame clones and drops some. The table records some 250,000 clones, roughly 90% of them present only once. These data originate in a study of blood T cell repertoires in COVID-19. Sample: peripheral blood. The source of this sequence is a man aged 25-45 years who had recovered from COVID-19.

The CDR3 region is CASSQLVAADLYNEQFF. The CDR3 DNA reads as TGTGCCAGCAGCCAATTGGTGGCAGCGGACCTATACAATGAGCAGTTCTTC. The V gene is TRBV3-1 (or the pseudogene TRBV3-2), the J gene TRBJ2-1; D may be TRBD2 (5 bases). Germline CDR1 and CDR2: LGHDT and YNNKEL (reference sequence). Trimming removed 2 bases from V and 4 bases from J, with 18 bases in between. This CDR3 contains 17 residues.